This paragraph reports one T cell receptor (beta chain). Its antigen is currently not known. No base quality information exists; no much larger clone differs at one position. The data derive from a study of cytomegalovirus exposure and HLA in healthy donors (dated by TCRdb to 2015 to 2018). Study-level background: An earlier analysis of several hundred of the donors reported 276 Gb of sequence data and 95 million to 120 million unique TCR beta sequences obtained from approximately 180 million T cells. Roughly 300 gigabases of sequencing data and around 85 million unique TCR sequences made up an early release that covered around 640 HLA-typed donors. An earlier analysis of about 620 of the donors applied high-throughput TCR beta sequencing to assess whether each TCR beta V gene segment acted as functional or pseudogenic. On average, around 200,000 unique TCR beta nucleotide sequences were sequenced per donor among about 400 genotyped donors of the cohort, with 15% to 20% of those sequences being non-productive. Every repertoire in the discovery cohort had been generated on one and the same sequencing platform. High-throughput TCR immunosequencing, statistical association of individual TCRs with disease status, and machine learning were combined to predict cytomegalovirus infection status. The number of donors typed differed by locus, with roughly 620-630 for A, B, C, DRB1 and DQB1, about 500 for DQA1, 600 to 610 for DPA1, and about 450 for DPB1. A later genetic analysis used genome-wide SNP genotypes for about 65% of the 666 donors, treating that subset as a discovery cohort. Rather than using new phenotypic data, the later analysis identified candidate immune exposures from TCR beta sequences and from how often those sequences occurred across donors. Among the roughly 380 genotyped donors, 75% to 90% belonged to the genetic ancestry cluster associated with self-reported Caucasian donors. The study aimed to test whether cataloging public T cell receptors could reveal signatures of past pathogen exposure. Using immunosequencing, the study profiled T cell repertoires from roughly 650 subjects and related those repertoires to cytomegalovirus serostatus. Alongside the repertoire data, information on donor age, sex, ethnicity and CMV serostatus was compiled. A later analysis re-examined previously published TCR beta repertoires from roughly 650 donors and added high-resolution HLA genotyping to investigate patterns of TCR occurrence. Besides the first cohort of 666 subjects, a separate validation cohort made up of roughly 120 different subjects was used. Roughly 5 DR-DQ haplotypes were handled as single units for association and clustering, since linkage in the cohort was strong. HLA typing included class I and class II loci at four-digit resolution. General conclusions and limits of the study: The sequencing pipeline was judged likely to have produced a cluster of highly shared sequence variants as a technical artifact. At a false discovery rate of 0.05, a later analysis linked about 16,000 TCR beta sequences to specific HLA alleles. Most TCR sequences were seen in very few donors, while some public TCRs were found in many individuals. According to the authors, the approach could potentially be generalized to other disease states and immunological phenotypes. In an earlier analysis of approximately 590 of the donors, most TCR beta V segments were observed in productive rearrangements about 90% or about 30% of the time, broadly matching IMGT annotations. The cohort was sequenced for TCR beta chains only, and without alpha or paired-chain data the features that could be detected were limited. In a later analysis, most CMV-associated TCR beta chains were found to appear HLA-restricted, with HLA associations seemingly driven largely by CMV exposure. Because HLA typing was missing for some donors at each locus, association tests included only the typed subset. A few of the identified cytomegalovirus-associated TCR beta chains were confirmed in vitro to be specific for cytomegalovirus antigens. When HLA alleles, especially DR and DQ, strongly co-occurred, attributing TCR associations to individual alleles was difficult. For the cohort, immune exposure information was limited to CMV serostatus. A further reported finding was that TCR beta sequences accurately predicted the HLA-A and HLA-B alleles for most subjects in the first cohort. Because counts were too low, about 18 rarely observed V segments, including chromosome 9 orphons, were left out of the earlier analysis of some 640 of the donors. Roughly uniform sequencing depth across donors was assumed in presence/absence analyses, although this assumption may not hold. In a later analysis, several top co-occurrence clusters were reported to appear linked to parvovirus B19, influenza, CMV and Epstein-Barr virus. In a later genetic analysis, a missense DCLRE1C variant was associated with V-gene and J-gene trimming of TCR beta chains, and the association was replicated in an independent cohort. Correlated functional status among segregating V segments might reflect linkage disequilibrium, but an unknown experimental factor could not be ruled out. In a later analysis, the rate of TCR association differed among HLA loci, with DRB1 alleles having the most associated TCRs and HLA-C alleles having the fewest. The classifier was reported to diagnose cytomegalovirus status with high specificity and sensitivity in both the original and validation cohorts. The study gave a list of 150 to 200 TCR beta chains associated with cytomegalovirus. The 87-base-pair reads could not distinguish some IMGT-functional V segments, including TRBV6-2 and TRBV6-3, so those segments were excluded. Compared with the roughly 710-donor mean, donors in an Asian-associated ancestry cluster had fewer N-insertions in productive TCRs, according to a later genetic analysis. Compared with equally common non-associated chains, HLA-associated TCR beta chains in a later analysis were more clonally expanded and had lower generation probabilities.

The cohort consisted of hundreds of healthy bone marrow donors. At the time of sampling, all cohort members were nominally healthy, though unrecorded immune exposures were likely present. The donor tested CMV seronegative, placing the donor among the 300 to 400 seronegative members of the cohort. Every donor gave a peripheral blood sample, and the peripheral blood mononuclear cells from that sample were used for TCR beta sequencing. Genomic DNA extraction from the blood cell samples was performed with the Qiagen DNeasy Blood Extraction Kit. The library was prepared using the immunoSEQ multiplex PCR assay. The multiplex PCR relied on a mix of 60 forward primers for TCR Vbeta segments and 13 reverse primers for TCR Jbeta segments. The CDR3 region of rearranged TCR beta genes was amplified from genomic DNA by a multiplex PCR assay. Amplified TCR beta libraries were sequenced as 87-base-pair reads on the Illumina HiSeq System. In the authors' own workflow: A later analysis tallied some 79 million unique TCR beta chains across the 700 or so repertoires, and roughly 11 million of those chains were shared by two or more donors. To remove PCR and sequencing errors, raw reads were error-corrected and collapsed into unique sequences using a nearest-neighbor algorithm that merged closely related sequences. V, D and J gene segments were assigned by aligning CDR3 sequences to IMGT reference sequences. For a sequence to be retained, at least a six-nucleotide match to both a V gene segment and a J gene segment was required. Rearrangements were classified as productive when the CDR3 lacked stop codons and remained in frame with V and J, and all other rearrangements were classified as non-productive. Following IMGT convention, CDR3 was defined as the stretch from the second conserved V-encoded cysteine up to the conserved J-encoded phenylalanine. Sequences without an unambiguous match to a single V gene segment were excluded from the earlier analysis of 587 of the donors. In an earlier analysis of approximately 590 of the donors, V segments were called functional above 56.7% productive rearrangements and were called segregating when the between-donor standard deviation exceeded 5%. A statistical classification framework was built to diagnose cytomegalovirus status from the catalog of TCR beta chain sequences. V and J gene assignment, in a later analysis, came from comparing TCR nucleotide sequences with IMGT/GENE-DB human TR gene sequences. Using the TCRdist pipeline, a later analysis assigned CDR3 sequences along with most-parsimonious VDJ recombination scenarios. In a later analysis, each TCR beta chain was defined by its CDR3 amino acid sequence together with its V-gene family, and reads lacking a unique V-gene family were excluded. As a way to deal with suspected cross-contamination and a sequencing artifact, a later analysis dropped roughly 620 nucleotide sequences that were highly shared and had low generation probability. For each public chain, a later analysis derived a clonal expansion index from normalized ranks of inferred template counts within each repertoire. A later analysis computed generation probabilities with a VDJ recombination model fitted to out-of-frame rearrangements, and checked the results against IGoR. A later analysis scored TCR-TCR, TCR-HLA and TCR-CMV co-occurrence with hypergeometric tests, applying a repertoire-size bias correction to TCR pairs. A later analysis estimated false discovery rates by permuting HLA or CMV assignments 20 times. A later analysis grouped co-occurring TCRs with DBSCAN, adding TCRdist sequence similarity when clustering within HLA-allele-positive subsets. Repertoires with fewer than 30,000 or more than 120,000 public chains, plus five repertoires with anomalous nucleotide sharing, were excluded from co-occurrence clustering. TCRdb took this table from immuneACCESS and kept in-frame rearrangements with V and J called. Such tables lack part of the clones; where checked against another copy, unresolved V genes explain under half of the gap, and the rest is unexplained. V and J calls and clone size are copied from that table; D and trimming were computed from the DNA. Present in this sample are roughly 140,000 clones, 78% of which were seen just once. About 2.9% of the sample belongs to the ten largest clones.

V loses 7 bases, J loses 0 bases, and the germline ends lie 15 bases apart. The germline V gene sets CDR1 to MRHNA and CDR2 to SNTAGT. From cysteine to phenylalanine, the CDR3 is 16 amino acids long. The entry retains the CDR3 DNA only, 48 bases that are in frame from base 1. This chain is built from TRBV6-4 and TRBJ1-4; TRBD1 is perhaps the D gene, given 5 matching bases. Sequenced material: PBMCs. The TCR was taken from a female donor in good health and CMV-seronegative. DNA sequence: TGTGCCAGCAAACCGACAGCCGACGCAACTAATGAAAAACTGTTTTTT. The translation is CASKPTADATNEKLFF.